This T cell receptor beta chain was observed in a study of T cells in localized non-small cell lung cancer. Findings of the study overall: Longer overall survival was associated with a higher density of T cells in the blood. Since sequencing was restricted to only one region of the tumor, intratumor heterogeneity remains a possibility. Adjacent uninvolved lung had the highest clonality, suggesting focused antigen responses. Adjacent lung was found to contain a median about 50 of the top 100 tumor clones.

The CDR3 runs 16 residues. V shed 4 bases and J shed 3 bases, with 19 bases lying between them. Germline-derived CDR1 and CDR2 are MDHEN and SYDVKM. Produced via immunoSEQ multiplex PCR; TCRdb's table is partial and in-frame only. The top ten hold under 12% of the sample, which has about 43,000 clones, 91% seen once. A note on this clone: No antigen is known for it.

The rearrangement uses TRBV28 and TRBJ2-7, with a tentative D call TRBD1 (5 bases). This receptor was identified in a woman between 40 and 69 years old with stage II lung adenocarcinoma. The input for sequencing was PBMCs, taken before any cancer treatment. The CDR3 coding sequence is TGTGCCAGCAGTTCGCCCAACAGGCCCCGCCTCTACGAGCAGTACTTC. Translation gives CASSSPNRPRLYEQYF.